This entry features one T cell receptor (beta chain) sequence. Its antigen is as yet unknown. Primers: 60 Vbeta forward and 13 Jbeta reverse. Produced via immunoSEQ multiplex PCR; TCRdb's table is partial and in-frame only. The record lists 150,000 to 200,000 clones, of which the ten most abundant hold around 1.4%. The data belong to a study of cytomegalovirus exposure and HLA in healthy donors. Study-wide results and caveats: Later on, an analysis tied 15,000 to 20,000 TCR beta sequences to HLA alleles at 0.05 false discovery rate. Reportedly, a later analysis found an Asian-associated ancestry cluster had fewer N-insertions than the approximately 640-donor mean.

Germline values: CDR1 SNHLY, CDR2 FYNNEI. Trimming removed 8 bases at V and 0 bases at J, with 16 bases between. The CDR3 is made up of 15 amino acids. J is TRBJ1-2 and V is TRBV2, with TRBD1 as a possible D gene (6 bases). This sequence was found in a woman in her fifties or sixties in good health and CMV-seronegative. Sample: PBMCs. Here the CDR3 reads CASHRDESPNYGYTF. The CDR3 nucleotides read TGTGCCAGCCACAGGGATGAGAGTCCTAACTATGGCTACACCTTC.